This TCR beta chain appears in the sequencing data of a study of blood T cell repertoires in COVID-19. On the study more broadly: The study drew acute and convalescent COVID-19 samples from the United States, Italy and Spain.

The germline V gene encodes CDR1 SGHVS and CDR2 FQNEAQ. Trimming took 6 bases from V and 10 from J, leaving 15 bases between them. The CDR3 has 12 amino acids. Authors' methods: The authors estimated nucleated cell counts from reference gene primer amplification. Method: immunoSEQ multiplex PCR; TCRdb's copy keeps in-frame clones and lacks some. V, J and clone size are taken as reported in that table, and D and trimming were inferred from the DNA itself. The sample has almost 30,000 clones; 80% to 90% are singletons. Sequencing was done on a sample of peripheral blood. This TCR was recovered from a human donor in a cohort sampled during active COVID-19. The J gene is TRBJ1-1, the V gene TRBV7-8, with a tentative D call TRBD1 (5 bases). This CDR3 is CASSQGPGGAFF. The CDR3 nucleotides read TGTGCCAGCAGTCAAGGGCCGGGGGGAGCTTTCTTT.